This T cell receptor beta chain was documented in a study of blood T cell repertoires in COVID-19. Germline CDR1 SGDLS, CDR2 YYNGEE. The CDR3 has 14 amino acids. The J segment lost 5 bases and the V segment lost 2 bases, leaving 7 bases of the junction unmatched. The protocol was immunoSEQ multiplex PCR, while the TCRdb copy is restricted to in-frame clones and leaves out a portion. Counted here are just over 95,000 clones, approximately 80% occurring once; the ten biggest clones make up approximately 4%. What was sequenced was peripheral blood. The receptor was derived from a man aged 55 to 70 with acute or convalescent COVID-19. This chain joins TRBV9 and TRBJ2-7; 7 bases line up with TRBD2. The CDR3 reads CASSVRGLVHEQYV. Here the CDR3 DNA reads TGTGCCAGCAGCGTTCGAGGACTAGTCCACGAGCAGTACGTC.